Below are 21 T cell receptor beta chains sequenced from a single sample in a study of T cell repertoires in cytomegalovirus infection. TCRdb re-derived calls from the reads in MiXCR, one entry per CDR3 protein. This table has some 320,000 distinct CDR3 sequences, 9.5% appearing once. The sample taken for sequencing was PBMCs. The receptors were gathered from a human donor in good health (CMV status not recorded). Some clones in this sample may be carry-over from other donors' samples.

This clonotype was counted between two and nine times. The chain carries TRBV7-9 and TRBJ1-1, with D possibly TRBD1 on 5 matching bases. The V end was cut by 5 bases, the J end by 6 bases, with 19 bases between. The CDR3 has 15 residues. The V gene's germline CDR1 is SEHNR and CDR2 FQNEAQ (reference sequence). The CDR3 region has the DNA TGTGCCAGCAGCCCCCCGGGGCAGGGTTTGTCTGAAGCTTTCTTT. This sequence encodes CASSPPGQGLSEAFF.

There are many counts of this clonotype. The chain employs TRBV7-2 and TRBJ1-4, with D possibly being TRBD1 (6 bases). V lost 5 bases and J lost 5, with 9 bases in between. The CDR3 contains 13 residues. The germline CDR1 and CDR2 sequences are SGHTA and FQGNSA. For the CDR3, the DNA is TGTGCCAGCAGCCGACAGGTGAATGAAAAACTGTTTTTT. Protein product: CASSRQVNEKLFF.

For the CDR3, the DNA is TGTGCCAGCAGCGCCCATGGGAATCTACGAGAGCAGTACTTC. Its protein is CASSAHGNLREQYF. V gene TRBV9 combines with J gene TRBJ2-7, with D unclear. V gave up 3 bases and J gave up 7 bases, with 17 bases separating them. The CDR3 sequence is 14 residues long. Per the germline V gene, CDR1 is SGDLS and CDR2 is YYNGEE.

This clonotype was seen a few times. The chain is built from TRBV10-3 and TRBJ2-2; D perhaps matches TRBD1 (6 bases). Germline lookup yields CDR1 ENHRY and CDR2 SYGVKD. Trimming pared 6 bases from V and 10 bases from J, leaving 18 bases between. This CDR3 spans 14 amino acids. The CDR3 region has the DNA TGTGCCATCAGAAACCGGGACACCAAAGAGGAGCTGTTTTTT. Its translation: CAIRNRDTKEELFF.

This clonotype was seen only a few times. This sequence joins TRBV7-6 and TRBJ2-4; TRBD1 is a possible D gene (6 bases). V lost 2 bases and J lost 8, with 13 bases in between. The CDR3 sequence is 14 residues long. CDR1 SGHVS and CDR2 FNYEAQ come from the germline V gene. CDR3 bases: TGTGCCAGCAGCTTATTCCCCGAGGGGGACATTCAGTACTTC. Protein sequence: CASSLFPEGDIQYF.

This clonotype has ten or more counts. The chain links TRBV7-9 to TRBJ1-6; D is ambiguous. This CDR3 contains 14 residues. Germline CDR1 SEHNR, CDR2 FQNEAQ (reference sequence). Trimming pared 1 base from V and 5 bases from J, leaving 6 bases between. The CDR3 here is CASSLDGDNSPLHF. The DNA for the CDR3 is TGTGCCAGCAGCTTAGACGGGGATAATTCACCCCTCCACTTT.

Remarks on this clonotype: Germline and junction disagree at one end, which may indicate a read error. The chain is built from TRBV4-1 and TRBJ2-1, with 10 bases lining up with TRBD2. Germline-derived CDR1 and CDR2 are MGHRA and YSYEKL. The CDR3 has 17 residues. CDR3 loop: CASSPMGGLAEVYEQFF. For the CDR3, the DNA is TGTGCCAGCAGCCCTATGGGCGGACTAGCGGAAGTCTATGAGCAGTTCTTC.

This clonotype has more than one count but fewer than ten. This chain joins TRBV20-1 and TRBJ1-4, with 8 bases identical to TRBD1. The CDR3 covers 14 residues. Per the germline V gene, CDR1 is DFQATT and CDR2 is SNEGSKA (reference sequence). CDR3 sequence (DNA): TGCTCCGCCGGGGGGGGGACAGGATATGAAAAACTGTTTTTT. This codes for CSAGGGTGYEKLFF.

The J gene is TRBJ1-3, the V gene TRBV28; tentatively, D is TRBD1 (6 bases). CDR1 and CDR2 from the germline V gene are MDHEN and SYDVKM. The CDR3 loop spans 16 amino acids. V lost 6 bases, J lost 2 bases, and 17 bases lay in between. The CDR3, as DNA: TGTGCCAGCAGCTCCGCCGGGGGGCTCGCTGGAAACACCATATATTTT. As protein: CASSSAGGLAGNTIYF.

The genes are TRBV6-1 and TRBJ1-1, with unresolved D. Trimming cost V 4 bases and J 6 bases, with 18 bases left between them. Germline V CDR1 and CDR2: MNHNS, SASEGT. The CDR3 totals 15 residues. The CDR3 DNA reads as TGTGCCAGCAGTGTTTTTGGACGGACGGATGCTGAAGCTTTCTTT. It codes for CASSVFGRTDAEAFF.

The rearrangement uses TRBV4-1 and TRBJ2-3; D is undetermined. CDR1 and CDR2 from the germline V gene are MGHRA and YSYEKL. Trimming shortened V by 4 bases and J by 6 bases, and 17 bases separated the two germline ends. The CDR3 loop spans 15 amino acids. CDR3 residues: CASSPSGGGSDTQYF. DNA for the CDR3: TGCGCCAGCAGCCCCTCCGGTGGTGGGTCCGATACGCAGTATTTT.

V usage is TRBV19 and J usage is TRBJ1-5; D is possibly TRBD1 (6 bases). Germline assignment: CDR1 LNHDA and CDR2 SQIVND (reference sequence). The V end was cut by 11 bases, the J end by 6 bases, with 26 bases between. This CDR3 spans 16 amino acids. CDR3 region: CACMSGSVRGRQPQHF. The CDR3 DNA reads TGTGCCTGTATGTCGGGGTCCGTCCGGGGGCGTCAGCCCCAGCATTTT. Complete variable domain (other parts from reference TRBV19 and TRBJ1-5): DGGITQSPKYLFRKEGQNVTLSCEQNLNHDAMYWYRQDPGQGLRLIYYSQIVNDFQKGDIAEGYSVSREKKESFPLTVTSAQKNPTAFYLCACMSGSVRGRQPQHFGDGTRLSIL.

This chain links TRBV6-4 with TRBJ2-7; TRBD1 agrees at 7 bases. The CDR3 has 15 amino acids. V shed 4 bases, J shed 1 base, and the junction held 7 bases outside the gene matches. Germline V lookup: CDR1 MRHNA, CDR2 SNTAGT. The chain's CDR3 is CASSAEPGQSYEQYF. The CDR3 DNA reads TGTGCCAGCAGTGCTGAACCGGGACAGTCCTACGAGCAGTACTTC.

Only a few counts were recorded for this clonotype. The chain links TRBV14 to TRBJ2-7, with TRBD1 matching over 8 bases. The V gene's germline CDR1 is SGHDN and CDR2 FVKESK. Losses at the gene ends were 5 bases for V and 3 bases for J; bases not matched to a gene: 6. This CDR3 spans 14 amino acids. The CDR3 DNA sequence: TGTGCCAGCAGCAAGGACAGGGCCCTCTACGAGCAGTACTTC. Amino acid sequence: CASSKDRALYEQYF.

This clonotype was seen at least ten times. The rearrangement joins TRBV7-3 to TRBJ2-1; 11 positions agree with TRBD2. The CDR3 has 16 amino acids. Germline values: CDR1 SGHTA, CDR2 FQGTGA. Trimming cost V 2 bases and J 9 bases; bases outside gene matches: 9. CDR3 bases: TGTGCCAGCAGCTTAGGGACTAGCGGAAAGGCCAGTGAGCAGTTCTTC. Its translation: CASSLGTSGKASEQFF.

This CDR3 reads CASSQRRVVSYEQYF. CDR3 DNA sequence: TGTGCCAGCAGCCAAAGGAGGGTCGTTTCCTACGAGCAGTACTTC. V and J are TRBV7-2 and TRBJ2-7, with a weak D call TRBD2 (6 bases). CDR1 is SGHTA and CDR2 is FQGNSA in the germline V gene. The CDR3 has 15 amino acids. Trimming shortened V by 5 bases and J by 1 base, and 15 bases separated the two germline ends. The full variable domain, completed using reference TRBV7-2 and TRBJ2-7, is GAGVSQSPSNKVTEKGKDVELRCDPISGHTALYWYRQSLGQGLEFLIYFQGNSAPDKSGLPSDRFSAERTGGSVSTLTIQRTQQEDSAVYLCASSQRRVVSYEQYFGPGTRLTVT.

In nucleotides, the CDR3 is TGTGCCAGCAGCATTAATTCCAGGGTTGCAAGGCAGTACTTC. Its translation: CASSINSRVARQYF. The chain couples TRBV14 to TRBJ2-7, with a weak D call TRBD1 (5 bases). V was shortened by 5 bases and J by 9 bases, with 20 bases between the two germline ends. CDR3 size: 14 residues. Germline CDR1 and CDR2: SGHDN and FVKESK.

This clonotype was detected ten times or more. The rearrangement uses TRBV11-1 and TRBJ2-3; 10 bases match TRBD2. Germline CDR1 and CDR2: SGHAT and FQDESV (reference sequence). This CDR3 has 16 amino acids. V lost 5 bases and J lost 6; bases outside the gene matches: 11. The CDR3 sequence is CASSPRWLAGEDTQYF. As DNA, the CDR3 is TGTGCCAGCAGCCCCCGATGGCTAGCGGGGGAGGATACGCAGTATTTT.

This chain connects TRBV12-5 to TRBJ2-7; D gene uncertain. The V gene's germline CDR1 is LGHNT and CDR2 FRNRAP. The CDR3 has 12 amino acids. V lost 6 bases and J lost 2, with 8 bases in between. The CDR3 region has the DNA TGTGCTAGTGGCCTAGAAACCTACGAGCAGTACTTC. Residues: CASGLETYEQYF.

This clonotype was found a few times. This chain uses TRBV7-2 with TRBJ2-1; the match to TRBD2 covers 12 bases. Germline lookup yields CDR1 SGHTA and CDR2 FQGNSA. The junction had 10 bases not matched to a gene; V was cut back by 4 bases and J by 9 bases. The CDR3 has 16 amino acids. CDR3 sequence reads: CASSYRTSGRISEQFF. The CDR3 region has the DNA TGTGCCAGCAGCTACCGTACTAGCGGGAGGATCAGTGAGCAGTTCTTC.

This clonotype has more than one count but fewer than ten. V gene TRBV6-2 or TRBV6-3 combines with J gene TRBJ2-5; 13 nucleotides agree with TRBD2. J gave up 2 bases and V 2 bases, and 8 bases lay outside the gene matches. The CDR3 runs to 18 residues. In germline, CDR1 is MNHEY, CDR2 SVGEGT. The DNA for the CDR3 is TGTGCCAGCAGTTACGGAGGACTAGCGGGAGACGGGCAAGAGACCCAGTACTTC. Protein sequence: CASSYGGLAGDGQETQYF.